This T cell receptor beta chain is drawn from a study of shared clonotypes between healthy human individuals. Across the whole study: A donor's plate count was three for CD4 naive and three for CD4 memory; CD8 naive had two and CD8 memory one. General study findings and limits: Sequencing depth was a factor that was expected to affect clonotype sharing among donors.

Produced via immunoSEQ multiplex PCR; TCRdb's table is partial and in-frame only. The repertoire includes about 2 million clones, approximately 94% of them detected once, and approximately 1.2% sits in the top ten. CD45RO-negative, CCR7-selected cells formed the naive CD8 fraction, which excluded terminally differentiated effector memory CD45RA+ cells. This clone was found once. Its cognate antigen is unknown. Germline CDR1 reads MNHNY; CDR2 reads SVGAGI (reference sequence). The CDR3 has 12 amino acids. Trimming removed 5 bases at V and 9 bases at J, with 14 bases between. This chain connects TRBV6-6 to TRBJ2-7; D gene ambiguous. Sequenced input: naive CD8+ T cells sorted from blood. The receptor's source is a man in his late teens or twenties in good health. The CDR3 reads CASSPSTFLQYF. CDR3 DNA: TGTGCCAGCAGTCCCTCGACTTTTTTGCAGTACTTC.